The rows below give T cell receptor beta chains drawn from one sample of a study of blood T cell repertoires in COVID-19. Profiling relied on immunoSEQ multiplex PCR, and the TCRdb table lists in-frame clones only, not all of them. The sample includes approximately 300,000 clones, around 89% of them seen just once. The specimen was peripheral blood. All receptors come from a woman between 40 and 55 years old with COVID-19, enrolled during active disease. The CDR3 runs from the conserved cysteine through the conserved F or W. D genes are given only for firm matches. Where a row states a size, it is once, few, many or the class of an expanded clone; other rows omit it.

d_call j_call v_call clone_size cdr3_length cdr3_nt cdr3_aa
- TRBJ1-5 TRBV28 few 15 TGTGCCAGCAGTTCCCCGGACAGAGTTGTTCAGCCCCAGCATTTT CASSSPDRVVQPQHF
- TRBJ2-3 TRBV21-1 - 15 TGTGCCAGCAGCAATGAGTCCACCGCAACAGATACGCAGTATTTT CASSNESTATDTQYF
- TRBJ1-2 TRBV18 - 13 TGTGCCAGCTCACCTAAGGGGGACTATGGCTACACCTTC CASSPKGDYGYTF
TRBD2 TRBJ2-3 TRBV11-2 - 16 TGTGCCAGCAGCCAACAGGGACTAGCGGGGGCAGATACGCAGTATTTT CASSQQGLAGADTQYF
- TRBJ1-6 TRBV5-1 - 14 TGCGCCAGCAGCTTGGCAGGTTATAATTCACCCCTCCACTTT CASSLAGYNSPLHF
- TRBJ1-2 TRBV6-5 - 13 TGTGCCAGCAGTCCAAGACAGAGCTATGGCTACACCTTC CASSPRQSYGYTF
- TRBJ1-1 TRBV6-6 - 13 TGTGCCAGCAGTTATCCGGACAGAGATGAAGCTTTCTTT CASSYPDRDEAFF
- TRBJ2-7 TRBV6-5 - 14 TGTGCCAGCAGATACACGCCGGGTGCCTACGAGCAGTACTTC CASRYTPGAYEQYF
- TRBJ2-5 TRBV14 - 15 TGTGCCAGCAGCCCCCTGTTTGGGGAGACAGAGACCCAGTACTTC CASSPLFGETETQYF
- TRBJ2-1 TRBV9 - 15 TGTGCCAGCAGCGTAGAGGGTCGGACTTTCGATGAGCAGTTCTTC CASSVEGRTFDEQFF
TRBD1 TRBJ1-6 TRBV15 - 15 TGTGCCACCAGCAGAGGGACAGGGTACAATTCACCCCTCCACTTT CATSRGTGYNSPLHF
TRBD2 TRBJ2-7 TRBV3-1/TRBV3-2 - 15 TGTGCCAGCAGCCAACGTCCAGCGGGAGCGTACGAGCAGTACTTC CASSQRPAGAYEQYF
TRBD2 TRBJ2-2 TRBV9 - 16 TGTGCCAGCAGCGAACCGTCGGGGGGGAGGACCGGGGAGCTGTTTTTT CASSEPSGGRTGELFF
- TRBJ2-7 TRBV2 - 13 TGTGCCGGAAGTTGGGACACCCTTTACGAGCAGTACTTC CAGSWDTLYEQYF
- TRBJ2-7 TRBV24-1 - 16 TGTGCCACCAGTGATCCTAAGGGCCAGGGGCTGCACGAGCAGTACTTC CATSDPKGQGLHEQYF
- TRBJ2-7 TRBV5-1 - 14 TGCGCCAGCAGCTTCAGGACAGATTCTACGGAGCAGTACTTC CASSFRTDSTEQYF
- TRBJ2-2 TRBV15 - 15 TGTGCCACAGGGCATAGAGGGGGGAACACCGGGGAGCTGTTTTTT CATGHRGGNTGELFF
TRBD1 TRBJ1-5 TRBV7-2 - 15 TGTGCCAGCAGCGTCAGGACAGGGGGCAGCCAGCCCCAGCATTTT CASSVRTGGSQPQHF
- TRBJ1-1 TRBV3-1/TRBV3-2 - 15 TGTGCCAGCAGCCACTGGTCAGTCATGAACACTGAAGCTTTCTTT CASSHWSVMNTEAFF
- TRBJ2-2 TRBV6-5 - 12 TGTGCCAGCAGCGGGGACACCGGGGAGCTGTTTTTT CASSGDTGELFF
TRBD1 TRBJ1-2 TRBV2 - 14 TGTGCCAGCAGTGCACAGGGGGTTTCCTATGGCTACACCTTC CASSAQGVSYGYTF
- TRBJ1-5 TRBV7-2 - 13 TGTGCCAGCAGCGTAGAGGGGGTTCAGCCCCAGCATTTT CASSVEGVQPQHF
TRBD1 TRBJ1-2 TRBV7-9 once 13 TGTGCCAGCAGAAAGGGGGCGGACTATGGCTACACCTTC CASRKGADYGYTF
TRBD1 TRBJ2-1 TRBV4-2 - 14 TGTGCCAGCAGCCCCGGACAGGACTACAATGAGCAGTTCTTC CASSPGQDYNEQFF
- TRBJ1-1 TRBV18 - 17 TGTGCCAGCTCAATAAAGGCTCCAGGGACGGAGGGCACTGAAGCTTTCTTT CASSIKAPGTEGTEAFF
TRBD1 TRBJ1-5 TRBV28 - 16 TGTGCCAGCAGTTCGCACTCGGGACAGCTCAATCAGCCCCAGCATTTT CASSSHSGQLNQPQHF
- TRBJ1-4 TRBV4-1 - 17 TGCGCCAGCAGCCGCAAAACTACCAGCGGAATTGATGAAAAACTGTTTTTT CASSRKTTSGIDEKLFF
TRBD1 TRBJ1-4 TRBV19 - 13 TGTGCCAGTCGCAGGGGGCAGGCGGAAAAACTGTTTTTT CASRRGQAEKLFF
- TRBJ1-2 TRBV27 - 13 TGTGCCAGCAGTTGGGGGACGGGGGACGGCTACACCTTC CASSWGTGDGYTF